A selection of T cell receptor beta chains follows, all from one sample in a study of T cells in Graves' hyperthyroidism and ophthalmopathy. TCRdb reanalysed the multiplex PCR reads using MiXCR and keeps one entry per CDR3 protein. Here the sample spans about 400,000 distinct CDR3 sequences, about 15% being singletons. The source material was blood. The receptors derive from a woman aged 25 to 39 with Graves' hyperthyroidism. Each CDR3 is given with its conserved first and last residue. Each record gives: CDR3 protein, CDR3 length, V gene, J gene.

cdr3_aa: CASKHGSTYEQYF
cdr3_length: 13
v_call: TRBV6-1
j_call: TRBJ2-7

cdr3_aa: CASSWTSGRIDAQYF
cdr3_length: 15
v_call: TRBV28
j_call: TRBJ2-3

cdr3_aa: CASSPLGGAAYNEQFF
cdr3_length: 16
v_call: TRBV27
j_call: TRBJ2-1

cdr3_aa: CASSQPRSNVPDTQYF
cdr3_length: 16
v_call: TRBV4-1
j_call: TRBJ2-3

cdr3_aa: CASSFVGNNEQFF
cdr3_length: 13
v_call: TRBV7-3
j_call: TRBJ2-1

cdr3_aa: CASSPPGSGANVLTF
cdr3_length: 15
v_call: TRBV6-1
j_call: TRBJ2-6

cdr3_aa: CASSYTSGSSYEQYF
cdr3_length: 15
v_call: TRBV6-1
j_call: TRBJ2-7

cdr3_aa: CASQGTTGELFF
cdr3_length: 12
v_call: TRBV10-1
j_call: TRBJ2-2

cdr3_aa: CASSQYLAGVEETQYF
cdr3_length: 16
v_call: TRBV6-1
j_call: TRBJ2-5

cdr3_aa: CATSDSGTGSFGYTF
cdr3_length: 15
v_call: TRBV24-1
j_call: TRBJ1-2

cdr3_aa: CASSWGLYNEQFF
cdr3_length: 13
v_call: TRBV7-3
j_call: TRBJ2-1

cdr3_aa: CASSFLTRFLNEQFF
cdr3_length: 15
v_call: TRBV6-1
j_call: TRBJ2-1

cdr3_aa: CSVAGGQETQYF
cdr3_length: 12
v_call: TRBV29-1
j_call: TRBJ2-5

cdr3_aa: CASSGIRGFGNQPQHF
cdr3_length: 16
v_call: TRBV2
j_call: TRBJ1-5

cdr3_aa: CASSRDWINEQFF
cdr3_length: 13
v_call: TRBV6-1
j_call: TRBJ2-1

cdr3_aa: CASSLSGAGPTDTQYF
cdr3_length: 16
v_call: TRBV7-8
j_call: TRBJ2-3

cdr3_aa: CASSDSRGHEQFF
cdr3_length: 13
v_call: TRBV10-1
j_call: TRBJ2-1

cdr3_aa: CASSESPPSEQFF
cdr3_length: 13
v_call: TRBV6-1
j_call: TRBJ2-1

cdr3_aa: CASSPGTTWGEQYF
cdr3_length: 14
v_call: TRBV5-1
j_call: TRBJ2-7

cdr3_aa: CSAGGYASSGRWNEQFF
cdr3_length: 17
v_call: TRBV20-1
j_call: TRBJ2-1

cdr3_aa: CASTGHPDRGLRTDTQYF
cdr3_length: 18
v_call: TRBV27
j_call: TRBJ2-3

cdr3_aa: CSARGFSTDTQYF
cdr3_length: 13
v_call: TRBV20-1
j_call: TRBJ2-3

cdr3_aa: CSAARTTQPQHF
cdr3_length: 12
v_call: TRBV20-1
j_call: TRBJ1-5

cdr3_aa: CSVERGGAGELFF
cdr3_length: 13
v_call: TRBV29-1
j_call: TRBJ2-2

cdr3_aa: CASSEGTGPPGELFF
cdr3_length: 15
v_call: TRBV6-1
j_call: TRBJ2-2

cdr3_aa: CASSQGLAGSSGNEQFF
cdr3_length: 17
v_call: TRBV9
j_call: TRBJ2-1

cdr3_aa: CASSLQVHEQFF
cdr3_length: 12
v_call: TRBV5-5
j_call: TRBJ2-1

cdr3_aa: CASSSPRSNQPQHF
cdr3_length: 14
v_call: TRBV28
j_call: TRBJ1-5

cdr3_aa: CASSLWGYTGTQYF
cdr3_length: 14
v_call: TRBV3-1
j_call: TRBJ2-3

cdr3_aa: CASREGIAGNQPQHF
cdr3_length: 15
v_call: TRBV5-1
j_call: TRBJ1-5

cdr3_aa: CSARAGSYEQFF
cdr3_length: 12
v_call: TRBV20-1
j_call: TRBJ2-1

cdr3_aa: CSAPRSMGEAFF
cdr3_length: 12
v_call: TRBV20-1
j_call: TRBJ1-1

cdr3_aa: CASSQDFRDFYF
cdr3_length: 12
v_call: TRBV3-1
j_call: TRBJ2-5

cdr3_aa: CASSLTAGEMETQYF
cdr3_length: 15
v_call: TRBV11-2
j_call: TRBJ2-5

cdr3_aa: CSARTTAYNEQFF
cdr3_length: 13
v_call: TRBV20-1
j_call: TRBJ2-1

cdr3_aa: CASSLGRANYGYTF
cdr3_length: 14
v_call: TRBV13
j_call: TRBJ1-2

cdr3_aa: CASSSRTRSTDTQYF
cdr3_length: 15
v_call: TRBV14
j_call: TRBJ2-3

cdr3_aa: CASSFTPGGIHEQYF
cdr3_length: 15
v_call: TRBV7-9
j_call: TRBJ2-7

cdr3_aa: CASSYSAGTYEQYF
cdr3_length: 14
v_call: TRBV6-5
j_call: TRBJ2-7

cdr3_aa: CSAREKAREQFF
cdr3_length: 12
v_call: TRBV20-1
j_call: TRBJ2-1

cdr3_aa: CASASSSGGYTF
cdr3_length: 12
v_call: TRBV27
j_call: TRBJ1-2